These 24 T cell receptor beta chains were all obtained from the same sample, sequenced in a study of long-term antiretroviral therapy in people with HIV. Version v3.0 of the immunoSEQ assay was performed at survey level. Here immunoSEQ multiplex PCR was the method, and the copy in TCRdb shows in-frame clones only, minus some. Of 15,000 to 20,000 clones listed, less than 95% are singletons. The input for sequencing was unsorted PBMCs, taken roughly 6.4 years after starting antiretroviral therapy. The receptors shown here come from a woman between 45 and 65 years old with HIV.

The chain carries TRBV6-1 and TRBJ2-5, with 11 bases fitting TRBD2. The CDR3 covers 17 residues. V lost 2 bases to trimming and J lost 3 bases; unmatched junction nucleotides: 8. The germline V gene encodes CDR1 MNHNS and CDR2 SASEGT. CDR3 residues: CASSEWSSGRTKETQYF. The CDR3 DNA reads TGTGCCAGCAGTGAATGGTCTAGCGGGAGGACCAAAGAGACCCAGTACTTC.

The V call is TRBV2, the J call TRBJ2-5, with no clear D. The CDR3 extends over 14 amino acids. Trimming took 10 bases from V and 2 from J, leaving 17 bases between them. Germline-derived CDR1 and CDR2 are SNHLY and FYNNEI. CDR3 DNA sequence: TGTGCCACCAAGCCCCAAAAAGATCAAGAGACCCAGTACTTC. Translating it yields CATKPQKDQETQYF.

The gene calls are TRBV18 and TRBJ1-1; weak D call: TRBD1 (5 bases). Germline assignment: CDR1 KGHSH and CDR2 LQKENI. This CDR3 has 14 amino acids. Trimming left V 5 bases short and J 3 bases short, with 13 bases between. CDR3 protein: CASSSRGGYTEAFF. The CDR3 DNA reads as TGTGCCAGCTCATCAAGGGGAGGATACACTGAAGCTTTCTTT.

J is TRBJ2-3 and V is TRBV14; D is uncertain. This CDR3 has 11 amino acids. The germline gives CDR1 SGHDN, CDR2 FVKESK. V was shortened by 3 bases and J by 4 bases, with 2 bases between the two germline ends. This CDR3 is CASSQADTQYF. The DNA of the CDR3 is TGTGCCAGCAGCCAGGCAGATACGCAGTATTTT.

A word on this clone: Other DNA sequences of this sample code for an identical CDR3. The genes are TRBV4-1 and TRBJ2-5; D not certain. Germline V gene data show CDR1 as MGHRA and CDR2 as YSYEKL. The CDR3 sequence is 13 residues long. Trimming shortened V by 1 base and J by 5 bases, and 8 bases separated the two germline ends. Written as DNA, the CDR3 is TGCGCCAGCAGCCAAGTCGTTGGCGAGACCCAGTACTTC. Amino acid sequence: CASSQVVGETQYF.

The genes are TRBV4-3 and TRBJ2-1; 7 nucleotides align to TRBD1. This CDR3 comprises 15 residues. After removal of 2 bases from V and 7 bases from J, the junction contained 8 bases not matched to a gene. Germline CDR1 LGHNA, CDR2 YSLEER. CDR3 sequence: CASSQQAGGGNEQFF. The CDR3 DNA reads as TGCGCCAGCAGCCAACAGGCAGGGGGTGGTAATGAGCAGTTCTTC.

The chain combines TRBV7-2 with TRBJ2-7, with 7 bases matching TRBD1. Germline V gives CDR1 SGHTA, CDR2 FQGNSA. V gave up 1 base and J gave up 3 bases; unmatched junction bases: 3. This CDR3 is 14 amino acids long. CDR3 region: CASSLDPGGYEQYF. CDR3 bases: TGTGCCAGCAGCTTAGATCCAGGGGGCTACGAGCAGTACTTC.

As DNA, the CDR3 is TGTGCCAGCAGCCAATTCTGGTCAACCCACACAGATACGCAGTATTTT. Encoded protein: CASSQFWSTHTDTQYF. The V and J genes are TRBV14 and TRBJ2-3; the D is unclear. The V and J ends lost 2 bases and 2 bases respectively, with 14 bases between them. The CDR3 runs to 16 residues. Germline V gene lookup returns CDR1 SGHDN and CDR2 FVKESK.

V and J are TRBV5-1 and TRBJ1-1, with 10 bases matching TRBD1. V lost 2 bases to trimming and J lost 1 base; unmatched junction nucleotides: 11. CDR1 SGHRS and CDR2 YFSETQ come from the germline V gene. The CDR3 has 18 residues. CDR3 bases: TGCGCCAGCAGCTTAGCCGGGACAGGGGCCTTCGCGAACACTGAAGCTTTCTTT. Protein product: CASSLAGTGAFANTEAFF.

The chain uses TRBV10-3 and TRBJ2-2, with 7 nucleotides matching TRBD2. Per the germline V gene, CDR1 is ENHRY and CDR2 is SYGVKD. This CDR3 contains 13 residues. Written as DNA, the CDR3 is TGTGGTTCGGGAGGACCAAACACCGGGGAGCTGTTTTTT. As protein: CGSGGPNTGELFF.

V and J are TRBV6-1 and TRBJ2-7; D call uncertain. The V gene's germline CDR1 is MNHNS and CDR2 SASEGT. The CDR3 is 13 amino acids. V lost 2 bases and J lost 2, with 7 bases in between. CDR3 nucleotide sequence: TGTGCCAGCAGTGAAAGGCAACCCTACGAGCAGTACTTC. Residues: CASSERQPYEQYF.

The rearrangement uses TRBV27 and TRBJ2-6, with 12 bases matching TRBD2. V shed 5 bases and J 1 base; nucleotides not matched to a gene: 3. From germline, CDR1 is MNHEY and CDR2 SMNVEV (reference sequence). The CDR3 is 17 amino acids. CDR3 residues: CASSTGTSGSGANVLTF. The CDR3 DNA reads TGTGCCAGCAGTACCGGGACTAGCGGGTCTGGGGCCAACGTCCTGACTTTC.

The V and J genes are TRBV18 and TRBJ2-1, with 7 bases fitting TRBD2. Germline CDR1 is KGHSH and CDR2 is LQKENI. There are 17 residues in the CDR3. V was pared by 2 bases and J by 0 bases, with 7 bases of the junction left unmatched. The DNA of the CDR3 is TGTGCCAGCTCACCAACCGCAGGCGGGAGCTCCTACAATGAGCAGTTCTTC. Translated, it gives CASSPTAGGSSYNEQFF.

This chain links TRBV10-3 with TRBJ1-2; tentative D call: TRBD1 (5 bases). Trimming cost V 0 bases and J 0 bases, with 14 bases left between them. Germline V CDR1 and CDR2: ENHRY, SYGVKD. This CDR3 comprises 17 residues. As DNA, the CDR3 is TGTGCCATCAGTGAGTCGAGTGGGACGGAAACTAACTATGGCTACACCTTC. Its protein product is CAISESSGTETNYGYTF.

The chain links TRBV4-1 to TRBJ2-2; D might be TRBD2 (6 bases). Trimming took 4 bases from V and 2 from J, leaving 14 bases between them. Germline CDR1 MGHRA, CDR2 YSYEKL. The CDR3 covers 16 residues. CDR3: CASSPEGPVNTGELFF. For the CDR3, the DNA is TGCGCCAGCAGCCCGGAGGGACCCGTCAACACCGGGGAGCTGTTTTTT.

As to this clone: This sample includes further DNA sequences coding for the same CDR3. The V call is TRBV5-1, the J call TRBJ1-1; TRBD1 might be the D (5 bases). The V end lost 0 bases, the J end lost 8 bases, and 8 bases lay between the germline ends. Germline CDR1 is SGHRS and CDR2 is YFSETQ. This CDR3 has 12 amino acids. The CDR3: CASSLVQGEAFF. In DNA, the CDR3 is TGCGCCAGCAGCTTGGTCCAGGGCGAAGCTTTCTTT.

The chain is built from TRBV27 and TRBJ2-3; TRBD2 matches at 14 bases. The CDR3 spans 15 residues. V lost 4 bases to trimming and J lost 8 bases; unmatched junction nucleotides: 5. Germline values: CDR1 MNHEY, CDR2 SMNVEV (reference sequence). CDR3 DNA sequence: TGTGCCAGCAGTTCGGGACTAGCGGGAGAAGTTACGCAGTATTTT. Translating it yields CASSSGLAGEVTQYF.

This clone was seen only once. The CDR3 DNA is TGTGCCACCAGCAGCGACAGGGGACCTGGAAACACCATATATTTT. This codes for CATSSDRGPGNTIYF. The chain employs TRBV15 and TRBJ1-3; the match to TRBD1 covers 8 bases. CDR3 length: 15 residues. J gave up 2 bases and V 3 bases, and 3 bases lay outside the gene matches. Germline V gives CDR1 LNHNV, CDR2 YYDKDF (reference sequence).

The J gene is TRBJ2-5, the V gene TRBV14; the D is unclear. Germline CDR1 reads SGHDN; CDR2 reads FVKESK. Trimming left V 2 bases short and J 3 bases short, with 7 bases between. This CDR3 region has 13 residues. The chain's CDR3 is CASSQYQKETQYF. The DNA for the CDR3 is TGTGCCAGCAGCCAATACCAGAAAGAGACCCAGTACTTC. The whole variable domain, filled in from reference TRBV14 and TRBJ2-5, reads EAGVTQFPSHSVIEKGQTVTLRCDPISGHDNLYWYRRVMGKEIKFLLHFVKESKQDESGMPNNRFLAERTGGTYSTLKVQPAELEDSGVYFCASSQYQKETQYFGPGTRLLVL.

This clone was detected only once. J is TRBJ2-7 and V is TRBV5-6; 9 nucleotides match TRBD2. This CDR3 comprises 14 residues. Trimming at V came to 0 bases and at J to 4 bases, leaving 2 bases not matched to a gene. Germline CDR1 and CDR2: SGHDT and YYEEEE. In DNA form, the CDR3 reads TGTGCCAGCAGCTTGGTTAGCGGGAGTTACGAGCAGTACTTC. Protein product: CASSLVSGSYEQYF.

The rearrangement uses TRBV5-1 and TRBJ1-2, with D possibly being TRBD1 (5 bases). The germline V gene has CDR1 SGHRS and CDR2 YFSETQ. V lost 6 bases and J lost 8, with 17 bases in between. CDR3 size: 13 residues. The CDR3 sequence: CASKAGTMGGYTF. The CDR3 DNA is TGCGCCAGCAAGGCAGGGACTATGGGGGGCTACACCTTC.

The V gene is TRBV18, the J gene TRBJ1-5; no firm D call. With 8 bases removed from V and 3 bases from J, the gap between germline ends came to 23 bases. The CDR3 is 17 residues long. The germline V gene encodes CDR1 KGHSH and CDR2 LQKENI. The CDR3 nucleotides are TGTGCCAGCACGCAGAAGGGCCTCGGAGTAGACAATCAGCCCCAGCATTTT. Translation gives CASTQKGLGVDNQPQHF.

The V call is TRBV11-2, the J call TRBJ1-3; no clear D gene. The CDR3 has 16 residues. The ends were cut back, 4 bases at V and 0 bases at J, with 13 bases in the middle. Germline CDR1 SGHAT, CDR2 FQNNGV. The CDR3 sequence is CASSWNQKSSGNTIYF. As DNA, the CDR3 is TGTGCCAGCAGCTGGAATCAGAAGTCCTCTGGAAACACCATATATTTT. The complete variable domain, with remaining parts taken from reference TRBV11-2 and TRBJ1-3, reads EAGVAQSPRYKIIEKRQSVAFWCNPISGHATLYWYQQILGQGPKLLIQFQNNGVVDDSQLPKDRFSAERLKGVDSTLKIQPAKLEDSAVYLCASSWNQKSSGNTIYFGEGSWLTVV.

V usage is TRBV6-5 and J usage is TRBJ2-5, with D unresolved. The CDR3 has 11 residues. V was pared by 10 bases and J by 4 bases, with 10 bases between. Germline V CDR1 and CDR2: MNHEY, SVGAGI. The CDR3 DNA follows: TGTGCCACACATTCGGTAGAGACCCAGTACTTC. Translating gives CATHSVETQYF.